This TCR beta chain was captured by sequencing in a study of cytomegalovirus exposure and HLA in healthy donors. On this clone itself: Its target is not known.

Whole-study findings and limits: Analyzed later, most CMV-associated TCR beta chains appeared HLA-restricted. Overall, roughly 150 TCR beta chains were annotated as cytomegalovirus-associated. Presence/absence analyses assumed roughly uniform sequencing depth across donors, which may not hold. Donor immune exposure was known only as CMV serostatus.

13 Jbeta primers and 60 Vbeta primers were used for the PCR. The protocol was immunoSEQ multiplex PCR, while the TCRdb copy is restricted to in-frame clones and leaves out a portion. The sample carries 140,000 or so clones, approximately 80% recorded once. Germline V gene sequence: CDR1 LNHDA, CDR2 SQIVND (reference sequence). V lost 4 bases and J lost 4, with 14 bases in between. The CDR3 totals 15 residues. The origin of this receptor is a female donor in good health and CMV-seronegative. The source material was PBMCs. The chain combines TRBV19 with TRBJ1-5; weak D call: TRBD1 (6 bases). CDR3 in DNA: TGTGCCAGTAGTACCACCGGGACATCAAATCAGCCCCAGCATTTT. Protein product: CASSTTGTSNQPQHF. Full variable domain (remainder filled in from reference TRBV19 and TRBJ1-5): DGGITQSPKYLFRKEGQNVTLSCEQNLNHDAMYWYRQDPGQGLRLIYYSQIVNDFQKGDIAEGYSVSREKKESFPLTVTSAQKNPTAFYLCASSTTGTSNQPQHFGDGTRLSIL.